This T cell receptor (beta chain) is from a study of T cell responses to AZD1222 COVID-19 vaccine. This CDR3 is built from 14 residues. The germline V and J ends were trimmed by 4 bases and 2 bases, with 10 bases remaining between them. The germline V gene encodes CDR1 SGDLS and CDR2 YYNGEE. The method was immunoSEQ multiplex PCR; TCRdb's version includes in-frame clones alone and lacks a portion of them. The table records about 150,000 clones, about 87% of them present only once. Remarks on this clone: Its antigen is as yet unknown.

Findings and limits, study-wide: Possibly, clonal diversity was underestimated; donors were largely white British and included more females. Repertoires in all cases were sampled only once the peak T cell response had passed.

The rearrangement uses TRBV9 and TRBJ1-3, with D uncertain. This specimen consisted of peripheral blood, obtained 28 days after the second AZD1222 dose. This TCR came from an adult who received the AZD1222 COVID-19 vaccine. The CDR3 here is CASSLQDTGNTIYF. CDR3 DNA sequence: TGTGCCAGCAGCCTCCAGGATACTGGAAACACCATATATTTT.